These T cell receptor beta chains were read from a single sample in a study of Graves' ophthalmopathy and Graves' hyperthyroidism. From the multiplex PCR reads, TCRdb called clonotypes with MiXCR, one entry per CDR3 protein. The sample records over a million distinct CDR3 sequences, approximately 35% being singletons. Sequencing was done on a sample of peripheral blood or thyroid tissue (not recorded which). These receptors were collected from an adult man with Graves' hyperthyroidism. The CDR3 runs from the conserved cysteine through the conserved F or W. Fields, in order: D gene, J gene, CDR3 length, V gene, clone size, CDR3 protein, CDR3 DNA. D genes are given only for firm matches. The listing skips clone size in some rows; elsewhere it reads once, few, many or a size class.

D gene: NA
J gene: TRBJ2-2
CDR3 length: 16
V gene: TRBV20-1
clone size: NA
CDR3 protein: CSASSGGSATTGELFF
CDR3 DNA: TGCAGTGCTAGCTCGGGGGGCTCTGCTACCACCGGGGAGCTGTTTTTT

D gene: NA
J gene: TRBJ1-5
CDR3 length: 13
V gene: TRBV25-1
clone size: NA
CDR3 protein: CASSYQQGQPQHF
CDR3 DNA: TGTGCCAGCAGTTACCAACAGGGCCAGCCCCAGCATTTT

D gene: NA
J gene: TRBJ2-7
CDR3 length: 20
V gene: TRBV10-3
clone size: many
CDR3 protein: CAISELRSVGFGVSRYEQYF
CDR3 DNA: TGTGCCATCAGTGAGTTACGGTCCGTGGGGTTTGGTGTCAGCCGCTACGAGCAGTACTTC

D gene: TRBD1
J gene: TRBJ1-4
CDR3 length: 11
V gene: TRBV7-9
clone size: NA
CDR3 protein: CASIPQGELFF
CDR3 DNA: TGTGCCAGCATACCCCAGGGGGAACTGTTTTTT

D gene: NA
J gene: TRBJ2-5
CDR3 length: 14
V gene: TRBV15
clone size: many
CDR3 protein: CATSLRARQETQYF
CDR3 DNA: TGTGCCACCAGCCTAAGAGCGCGACAAGAGACCCAGTACTTC

D gene: NA
J gene: TRBJ1-5
CDR3 length: 12
V gene: TRBV10-2
clone size: NA
CDR3 protein: CASGRGQQPQHF
CDR3 DNA: TGCGCCAGCGGCAGGGGCCAACAGCCCCAGCATTTT

D gene: NA
J gene: TRBJ2-7
CDR3 length: 13
V gene: TRBV7-9
clone size: many
CDR3 protein: CASSRAILLEQYF
CDR3 DNA: TGTGCCAGCAGCCGCGCGATTCTACTTGAGCAGTACTTC

D gene: NA
J gene: TRBJ1-5
CDR3 length: 16
V gene: TRBV10-3
clone size: NA
CDR3 protein: CASKRGRGGSNQPQHF
CDR3 DNA: TGTGCCAGCAAAAGGGGACGGGGCGGAAGCAATCAGCCCCAGCATTTT

D gene: NA
J gene: TRBJ1-6
CDR3 length: 14
V gene: TRBV10-3
clone size: few
CDR3 protein: CAISERQLYSPLHF
CDR3 DNA: TGTGCCATCAGTGAGAGACAGCTTTATTCACCCCTCCACTTT

D gene: NA
J gene: TRBJ1-5
CDR3 length: 13
V gene: TRBV6-4
clone size: NA
CDR3 protein: CASSPRRGETQHF
CDR3 DNA: TGTGCCAGCAGCCCGCGAAGGGGAGAGACCCAGCATTTT

D gene: TRBD1
J gene: TRBJ1-1
CDR3 length: 13
V gene: TRBV25-1
clone size: many
CDR3 protein: CASSGTGYTEAFF
CDR3 DNA: TGTGCCAGCAGCGGGACAGGGTACACTGAAGCTTTCTTT

D gene: NA
J gene: TRBJ1-1
CDR3 length: 16
V gene: TRBV19
clone size: NA
CDR3 protein: CASSTGGVELNTEAFF
CDR3 DNA: TGTGCCAGTAGTACCGGGGGGGTAGAGTTGAACACTGAAGCTTTCTTT

D gene: NA
J gene: TRBJ2-7
CDR3 length: 10
V gene: TRBV7-9
clone size: NA
CDR3 protein: CASSEQGRDF
CDR3 DNA: TGTGCCAGCAGCGAACAGGGCCGTGACTTC

D gene: NA
J gene: TRBJ1-1
CDR3 length: 14
V gene: TRBV13
clone size: many
CDR3 protein: CASSSPSRPGEAFF
CDR3 DNA: TGTGCCAGCAGCTCCCCATCCCGGCCGGGTGAAGCTTTCTTT

D gene: TRBD1
J gene: TRBJ1-6
CDR3 length: 14
V gene: TRBV7-6
clone size: many
CDR3 protein: CASSLIQGNSPLHF
CDR3 DNA: TGTGCCAGCAGCTTGATACAGGGGAATTCACCCCTCCACTTT

D gene: NA
J gene: TRBJ1-6
CDR3 length: 14
V gene: TRBV5-1
clone size: many
CDR3 protein: CASSVVSQNSPLHF
CDR3 DNA: TGCGCCAGCAGCGTGGTCAGCCAAAATTCACCCCTCCACTTT

D gene: NA
J gene: TRBJ1-3
CDR3 length: 15
V gene: TRBV6-5
clone size: NA
CDR3 protein: CASRSDRDSGNTIYF
CDR3 DNA: TGTGCCAGCAGATCCGACAGAGACTCTGGAAACACCATATATTTT

D gene: TRBD1
J gene: TRBJ2-7
CDR3 length: 18
V gene: TRBV2
clone size: many
CDR3 protein: CASSVGDRAHRVSYEQYF
CDR3 DNA: TGTGCCAGCAGTGTTGGGGACAGGGCACATCGTGTATCCTACGAGCAGTACTTC

D gene: TRBD1
J gene: TRBJ1-6
CDR3 length: 15
V gene: TRBV5-8
clone size: many
CDR3 protein: CASSYRGQGNSPLHF
CDR3 DNA: TGTGCCAGCAGCTACAGGGGGCAGGGTAATTCACCCCTCCACTTT

D gene: NA
J gene: TRBJ1-5
CDR3 length: 14
V gene: TRBV12-3/TRBV12-4
clone size: few
CDR3 protein: CASSTREDNQPQHF
CDR3 DNA: TGTGCCAGCAGTACCAGGGAGGACAATCAGCCCCAGCATTTT

D gene: NA
J gene: TRBJ2-5
CDR3 length: 15
V gene: TRBV20-1
clone size: few
CDR3 protein: CSARDTGRPQETQYF
CDR3 DNA: TGCAGTGCTAGAGATACGGGCAGACCCCAAGAGACCCAGTACTTC

D gene: TRBD1
J gene: TRBJ1-1
CDR3 length: 13
V gene: TRBV29-1
clone size: NA
CDR3 protein: CSVGDRGNTEAFF
CDR3 DNA: TGCAGCGTAGGAGACAGGGGGAACACTGAAGCTTTCTTT

D gene: NA
J gene: TRBJ1-3
CDR3 length: 15
V gene: TRBV10-2
clone size: many
CDR3 protein: CASSEWSTAGNTIYF
CDR3 DNA: TGCGCCAGCAGTGAGTGGTCAACTGCTGGAAACACCATATATTTT

D gene: TRBD1
J gene: TRBJ1-1
CDR3 length: 15
V gene: TRBV7-2
clone size: NA
CDR3 protein: CASSPTGDTNTEAFF
CDR3 DNA: TGTGCCAGCTCACCGACAGGGGACACGAACACTGAAGCTTTCTTT

D gene: NA
J gene: TRBJ2-7
CDR3 length: 15
V gene: TRBV13
clone size: many
CDR3 protein: CASSLSGQGRHEQYF
CDR3 DNA: TGTGCCAGCAGCTTAAGCGGTCAGGGGAGGCACGAGCAGTACTTC

D gene: NA
J gene: TRBJ2-2
CDR3 length: 12
V gene: TRBV19
clone size: many
CDR3 protein: CASSIGYGELFF
CDR3 DNA: TGTGCCAGTAGTATAGGTTACGGGGAGCTGTTTTTT

D gene: NA
J gene: TRBJ1-2
CDR3 length: 14
V gene: TRBV15
clone size: NA
CDR3 protein: CATSRFGNNYGYTF
CDR3 DNA: TGTGCCACCAGCAGATTTGGGAATAACTATGGCTACACCTTC

D gene: NA
J gene: TRBJ1-1
CDR3 length: 16
V gene: TRBV4-3
clone size: few
CDR3 protein: CASSQDRREWNTEAFF
CDR3 DNA: TGCGCCAGCAGCCAAGACCGGAGAGAGTGGAACACTGAAGCTTTCTTT

D gene: TRBD2
J gene: TRBJ2-5
CDR3 length: 14
V gene: TRBV2
clone size: many
CDR3 protein: CASSEAGRGETQYF
CDR3 DNA: TGTGCCAGCAGTGAGGCGGGGAGGGGAGAGACCCAGTACTTC

D gene: NA
J gene: TRBJ1-2
CDR3 length: 15
V gene: TRBV5-6
clone size: NA
CDR3 protein: CASRSDKGRIYGYTF
CDR3 DNA: TGTGCCAGCAGGTCCGACAAGGGGCGTATCTATGGCTACACCTTC

D gene: TRBD2
J gene: TRBJ2-3
CDR3 length: 19
V gene: TRBV9
clone size: NA
CDR3 protein: CAISGTAGGGVTSTDTQYF
CDR3 DNA: TGTGCCATCAGTGGTACAGCGGGGGGCGGGGTAACTAGCACAGATACGCAGTATTTT

D gene: TRBD1
J gene: TRBJ1-2
CDR3 length: 14
V gene: TRBV9
clone size: NA
CDR3 protein: CASSVDPGGSGYTF
CDR3 DNA: TGTGCCAGCAGCGTAGACCCAGGGGGCTCTGGCTACACCTTC

D gene: NA
J gene: TRBJ1-1
CDR3 length: 13
V gene: TRBV2
clone size: many
CDR3 protein: CASSEFRNTEAFF
CDR3 DNA: TGTGCCAGCAGTGAGTTTCGGAACACTGAAGCTTTCTTT

D gene: NA
J gene: TRBJ2-7
CDR3 length: 13
V gene: TRBV20-1
clone size: many
CDR3 protein: CSAPWQSPYEQYF
CDR3 DNA: TGCAGTGCTCCCTGGCAATCACCCTACGAGCAGTACTTC

D gene: NA
J gene: TRBJ1-6
CDR3 length: 14
V gene: TRBV7-9
clone size: many
CDR3 protein: CASSERGGDSPLHF
CDR3 DNA: TGTGCCAGCAGCGAGCGAGGGGGGGATTCACCCCTCCACTTT

D gene: TRBD2
J gene: TRBJ2-5
CDR3 length: 14
V gene: TRBV29-1
clone size: NA
CDR3 protein: CSLNSGRDQETQYF
CDR3 DNA: TGCAGCTTAAATAGCGGGAGAGATCAAGAGACCCAGTACTTC

D gene: NA
J gene: TRBJ2-2
CDR3 length: 15
V gene: TRBV5-1
clone size: NA
CDR3 protein: CASSLAAGFTGELFF
CDR3 DNA: TGCGCCAGCAGCTTGGCCGCAGGGTTTACCGGGGAGCTGTTTTTT

D gene: TRBD1
J gene: TRBJ1-3
CDR3 length: 16
V gene: TRBV29-1
clone size: few
CDR3 protein: CSVTGAGQGSGNTIYF
CDR3 DNA: TGCAGCGTAACCGGAGCAGGACAGGGTAGTGGAAACACCATATATTTT

D gene: NA
J gene: TRBJ1-6
CDR3 length: 14
V gene: TRBV11-2
clone size: many
CDR3 protein: CASSRAVTGAPLHF
CDR3 DNA: TGTGCCAGCAGCCGAGCCGTTACTGGAGCACCCCTCCACTTT

D gene: NA
J gene: TRBJ1-2
CDR3 length: 10
V gene: TRBV29-1
clone size: NA
CDR3 protein: CNAVGLGNTF
CDR3 DNA: NA